This note documents a single TCR beta chain sequence. Its antigen is unknown. The record originates from a study of OX40 agonist ivuxolimab in advanced cancers. Overall study context: Every patient in dose escalation had hepatocellular carcinoma, melanoma, renal cell or head and neck cancer. Cohort: about 82% men, mean age around 60, aged about 20 to 79.

Regarding the study as a whole: The average count of expanded clones was higher among CD8+ T cells than among CD4+. Low clonal expansion, among the lowest seen, marked partial responders at 0.1-3.0 mg/kg.

Clones were read by immunoSEQ multiplex PCR, and TCRdb kept only the in-frame ones, dropping some. The sample lists about 54,000 clones; approximately 90% were seen once. The specimen was CD4+ or CD8+ T cells sorted from blood, collected in a trial of the OX40 agonist ivuxolimab. The clonotype originates from an adult with an advanced solid tumor such as melanoma, head and neck, liver or kidney cancer.

The CDR3 sequence: CASSLPGGSYNEQFF. The DNA for the CDR3 is TGTGCCAGCAGCTTACCCGGAGGGTCCTACAATGAGCAGTTCTTC. The chain is built from TRBV7-9 and TRBJ2-1, with D maybe TRBD2 (6 bases). CDR3 length equals 15 residues. Between the trimmed V and J ends, which lost 2 bases and 1 base, there was a span of 9 bases. In germline, CDR1 is SEHNR, CDR2 FQNEAQ (reference sequence).